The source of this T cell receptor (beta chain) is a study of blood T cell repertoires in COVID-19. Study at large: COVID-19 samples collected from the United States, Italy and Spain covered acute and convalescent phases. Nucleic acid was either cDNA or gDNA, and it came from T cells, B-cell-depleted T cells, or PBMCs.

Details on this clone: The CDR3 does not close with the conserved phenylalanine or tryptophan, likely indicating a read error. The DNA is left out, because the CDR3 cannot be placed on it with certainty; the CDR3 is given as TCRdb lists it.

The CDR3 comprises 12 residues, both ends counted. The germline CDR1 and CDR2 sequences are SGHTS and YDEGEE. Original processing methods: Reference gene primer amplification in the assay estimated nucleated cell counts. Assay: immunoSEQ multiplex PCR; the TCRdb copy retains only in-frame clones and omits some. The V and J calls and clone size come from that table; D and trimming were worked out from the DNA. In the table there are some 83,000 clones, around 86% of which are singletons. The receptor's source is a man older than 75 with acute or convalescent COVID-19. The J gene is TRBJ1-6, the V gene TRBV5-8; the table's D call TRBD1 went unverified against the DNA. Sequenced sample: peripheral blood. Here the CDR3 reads CASSRLGQGKGL.